The rows below give T cell receptor beta chains drawn from one sample of a study of OX40 agonist ivuxolimab in advanced cancers. The repertoire was sequenced with immunoSEQ multiplex PCR; TCRdb's copy has only in-frame clones and lacks some. Of about 36,000 clones in the sample, 81% were seen once. This specimen consisted of CD4+ or CD8+ T cells sorted from blood, obtained in a trial of the OX40 agonist ivuxolimab. The receptor source for this set is an adult with an advanced solid tumor such as melanoma, head and neck, liver or kidney cancer. The CDR3 runs from the conserved cysteine through the conserved F or W. The D gene is left open where the match is weak. Not all rows give a size; the values are once, few, many and, for expanded clones, a class.

TGTGCCAGCAGCCAACCAGGGACTAGCGATTATACAGATACGCAGTATTTT	CASSQPGTSDYTDTQYF	.	TRBV7-2	TRBD2	TRBJ2-3
TGCGCCAGCAGGCCCCTAGGACAGGGTCAGGGTGAGCAGTACTTC	CASRPLGQGQGEQYF	.	TRBV4-1	TRBD1	TRBJ2-7
TGTGCCAGCAGCTTGAGCGGGGGTCTGGTTTCAGATACGCAGTATTTT	CASSLSGGLVSDTQYF	.	TRBV7-3	TRBD2	TRBJ2-3
TGTGCCAGCAGTTCCCCGCTGGGGGGGACAGATACGCAGTATTTT	CASSSPLGGTDTQYF	.	TRBV28	TRBD2	TRBJ2-3
TGTGCCAGCAGCCTGGACACGGCAACTAATGAAAAACTGTTTTTT	CASSLDTATNEKLFF	once	TRBV6-6	.	TRBJ1-4
TGTGCCAGCAGCTTAACCTGGACAGGGAGCACAGATACGCAGTATTTT	CASSLTWTGSTDTQYF	.	TRBV7-6	TRBD1	TRBJ2-3
TGTGCCAGCAGTGAGGGACCCCGGGAGCAGTTCTTC	CASSEGPREQFF	.	TRBV6-1	.	TRBJ2-1
TGTGCCAGCAGTGAAGTTTTTAGGGAGGCCTTTACGTACTTC	CASSEVFREAFTYF	.	TRBV6-1	.	TRBJ2-7
TGTGCCAGCAGCTCCCGTACGACCGGTGCATCTGGAAACACCATATATTTT	CASSSRTTGASGNTIYF	.	TRBV5-4	.	TRBJ1-3
TGTGCCAGCAGTGTGACGGACAATGAGCAGTTCTTC	CASSVTDNEQFF	.	TRBV6-1	.	TRBJ2-1
TGTGCCAGCAGTTTAGGCTCTAGGGCAGGGCCGAATCAGCCCCAGCATTTT	CASSLGSRAGPNQPQHF	.	TRBV28	.	TRBJ1-5
TGTGCCAGCAGTTTCCCTGGCCGCCAGCATTTT	CASSFPGRQHF	.	TRBV28	.	TRBJ1-5
TGTGCCAGCGACGAGGGCGTCAATCAGCCCCAGCATTTT	CASDEGVNQPQHF	.	TRBV28	.	TRBJ1-5
TGCGCCAGCATCCCGACTAGCGGAGCTTACAATGAGCAGTTCTTC	CASIPTSGAYNEQFF	few	TRBV5-1	TRBD2	TRBJ2-1
TGTGCCAGCAGCGTAAGCGCGGGAGATTTTCCCGGGGAGCTGTTTTTT	CASSVSAGDFPGELFF	.	TRBV9	TRBD2	TRBJ2-2
TGTGCCAGCAGTTTATGGGGGGATACGCAGTATTTT	CASSLWGDTQYF	.	TRBV28	.	TRBJ2-3
TGTGCCAGTAGCGACTCTACAGTCACTGAAGCTTTCTTT	CASSDSTVTEAFF	.	TRBV19	.	TRBJ1-1
TGTGCCAGCTCACCGAATCGAGATACGCAGTATTTT	CASSPNRDTQYF	many	TRBV18	.	TRBJ2-3
TGTGCCATCCCCCGGGAATTGCGACTAGCGGGCACAGATACGCAGTATTTT	CAIPRELRLAGTDTQYF	once	TRBV2	TRBD2	TRBJ2-3
TGCGCCAGCAGCCCTGGGCAGAGTAACAGACACTCCATCGGGGAGCTGTTTTTT	CASSPGQSNRHSIGELFF	.	TRBV5-1	.	TRBJ2-2
TGTGCCAGCAGCAACTTCCTCGATGGAGCGGGACTCTACGAGCAGTACTTC	CASSNFLDGAGLYEQYF	few	TRBV21-1	.	TRBJ2-7
TGTGCCAGCTCACCATTTGGCAGCAATCAGCCCCAGCATTTT	CASSPFGSNQPQHF	once	TRBV18	.	TRBJ1-5
TGTGCCAGCAGTTACCTTACTAGGAATGAGCAGTTCTTC	CASSYLTRNEQFF	medium-sized	TRBV6-6	.	TRBJ2-1
TGTGCCAGCAGCCCTGGACAGCCGCGCTACGAGCAGTACTTC	CASSPGQPRYEQYF	.	TRBV7-8	.	TRBJ2-7
TGTGCCAGCAGTGATAACACCGCCTACGAGCAGTACTTC	CASSDNTAYEQYF	once	TRBV2	.	TRBJ2-7
TGTGCCAGCAGTCGCGACAGGCTTGGGGCCTACGAGCAGTACTTC	CASSRDRLGAYEQYF	once	TRBV28	.	TRBJ2-7
TGTGCCAGCAGCTTAGATGCTAACTATGGCTACACCTTC	CASSLDANYGYTF	.	TRBV7-2	.	TRBJ1-2
TGTGCCAGCAGAAGGGACCCATACAATGAGCAGTTCTTC	CASRRDPYNEQFF	.	TRBV6-6	.	TRBJ2-1
TGCAGCGTCGGGGGCGGTTATAGCAATCAGCCCCAGCATTTT	CSVGGGYSNQPQHF	.	TRBV29-1	.	TRBJ1-5
TGCGCCAGCAGCCGCAAGCAGGGGGAGGACGGCTACACCTTC	CASSRKQGEDGYTF	.	TRBV4-3	TRBD1	TRBJ1-2
TGTGCCAGCAGCCCCGCCCCTAGCGGGAGAGGTACGCAGTATTTT	CASSPAPSGRGTQYF	few	TRBV7-3	TRBD2	TRBJ2-3
TGTGCCAGCAGCCCCGCTCAGTCAACCGGGGAGCTGTTTTTT	CASSPAQSTGELFF	.	TRBV28	.	TRBJ2-2
TGCGCCAGCAGCGCGACAGGAATGAACACTGAAGCTTTCTTT	CASSATGMNTEAFF	.	TRBV5-1	.	TRBJ1-1
TGTGCCAGCAGTGAAGGGACAGGGGGTTACGAGCAGTACTTC	CASSEGTGGYEQYF	.	TRBV6-5	TRBD1	TRBJ2-7
TGTGCCAGCAGTCAGGGGGGACAGATTAATGAAAAACTGTTTTTT	CASSQGGQINEKLFF	.	TRBV28	TRBD1	TRBJ1-4
TGTGCCTGGAGTGTACCGGGGTTTGATGAGCCCCAGCATTTT	CAWSVPGFDEPQHF	.	TRBV30	.	TRBJ1-5
TGTGCCAGCTCGCAGGGGCCTAGCTCAGATACGCAGTATTTT	CASSQGPSSDTQYF	.	TRBV19	.	TRBJ2-3
TGTGCCAGCACCTGGGGAGATCGTGGCAATCAGCCCCAGCATTTT	CASTWGDRGNQPQHF	.	TRBV28	.	TRBJ1-5
TGTGCCAGCAGTTACAGGGACGGGACCGGGGAGCTGTTTTTT	CASSYRDGTGELFF	.	TRBV6-5	.	TRBJ2-2
TGTGCCAGCAGAACTAGCGGGAGGTCTAGCACAGATACGCAGTATTTT	CASRTSGRSSTDTQYF	.	TRBV6-6	TRBD2	TRBJ2-3
TGTGCCAGCAGTCGTAGGACAGGGCGGAACACTGAAGCTTTCTTT	CASSRRTGRNTEAFF	.	TRBV27	TRBD1	TRBJ1-1
TGCGCCAGCAGCTTGGGCCGACTAGCGGGAGCTAAAGGCACCGGGGAGCTGTTTTTT	CASSLGRLAGAKGTGELFF	.	TRBV5-1	TRBD2	TRBJ2-2
TGTGCCAGCAGTTCGCCTAACAACTACGAGCAGTACTTC	CASSSPNNYEQYF	.	TRBV28	.	TRBJ2-7
TGTGCCAGCAGCAAACGTTCGGCGACCGGCGAGACCCAGTACTTC	CASSKRSATGETQYF	.	TRBV2	.	TRBJ2-5
TGTGCCACCAGCAGAGTGTGGGGCAATGAGCAGTTCTTC	CATSRVWGNEQFF	.	TRBV15	.	TRBJ2-1
TGTGCCAGCAGCTTGGTTCAGGGGGGAACAGATACGCAGTATTTT	CASSLVQGGTDTQYF	.	TRBV5-4	.	TRBJ2-3
TGTGCCAGCTCACCTAAGGACGGGCACTACGAGCAGTACTTC	CASSPKDGHYEQYF	.	TRBV18	.	TRBJ2-7
TGCGCCAGCAGCCAAGCTCCGGGTAACTATGGCTACACCTTC	CASSQAPGNYGYTF	.	TRBV4-1	.	TRBJ1-2
TGTGCCAGCAGCTTAGAACAGGGGTTAAATCAGCCCCAGCATTTT	CASSLEQGLNQPQHF	.	TRBV11-2	TRBD1	TRBJ1-5
TGTGCCTGGAGTGTAGGACGGATGAACACTGAAGCTTTCTTT	CAWSVGRMNTEAFF	.	TRBV30	.	TRBJ1-1
TGCGCCAGCAGCTTGGGCGGGAACACAGATACGCAGTATTTT	CASSLGGNTDTQYF	once	TRBV5-1	.	TRBJ2-3